Listed below are T cell receptor beta chains from one sample, sequenced in a study of long-term antiretroviral therapy in people with HIV. Here immunoSEQ multiplex PCR was the method, and the copy in TCRdb shows in-frame clones only, minus some. The data contain around 15,000 clones, roughly 92% of them singletons. Sequenced material: unsorted PBMCs, taken 0.6 years after starting antiretroviral therapy. These receptors originate from a middle-aged woman with HIV. CDR3s include the opening cysteine and the closing phenylalanine or tryptophan. The D gene is left open where the match is weak.

j_call	v_call	d_call	cdr3_aa
TRBJ2-3	TRBV19	NA	CASKAGPNTDTQYF
TRBJ2-5	TRBV10-3	TRBD2	CAIAAPSGTQYF
TRBJ1-6	TRBV30	NA	CASNTYSLKTSSPLHF
TRBJ2-3	TRBV11-1	NA	CASSLGTFRSTDTQYF
TRBJ1-2	TRBV6-5	TRBD1	CASSYVRTGGNYGYTF
TRBJ1-2	TRBV5-1	NA	CASSLMTAVYGYTF
TRBJ2-3	TRBV5-1	NA	CASSYTTDTQYF
TRBJ1-1	TRBV9	NA	CASSQGGNTEAFF
TRBJ2-7	TRBV7-2	NA	CASSLVAGNSYEQYF
TRBJ1-1	TRBV4-3	NA	CASSQAGTLNTEAFF
TRBJ1-1	TRBV7-2	NA	CASSLGGTSREAFF
TRBJ2-3	TRBV11-2	NA	CASSSPSKGDTSDTQYF
TRBJ1-2	TRBV18	NA	CASSPGAATPYGYTF
TRBJ1-1	TRBV6-5	NA	CASSQRDMNTEAFF
TRBJ2-7	TRBV7-9	NA	CASSGVGEQYF
TRBJ2-5	TRBV7-9	TRBD1	CASSPPTGTETQYF
TRBJ2-6	TRBV5-1	NA	CASSLEGGGPKTPSGANVLTF
TRBJ1-1	TRBV20-1	NA	CSALRVTEAFF
TRBJ1-2	TRBV6-5	NA	CASRTGDLTYGYTF
TRBJ1-2	TRBV5-4	NA	CASSLGPGAAGYTF
TRBJ1-1	TRBV29-1	NA	CSVEGAQGMNTEAFF
TRBJ2-7	TRBV18	TRBD2	CASSPKTSGSYEQYF
TRBJ1-1	TRBV14	TRBD1	CASSQRDRGGYPEAFF
TRBJ2-2	TRBV9	NA	CASSVAPTFTGELFF
TRBJ1-2	TRBV6-6	TRBD1	CASSPRTGNGYTF
TRBJ2-1	TRBV6-6	NA	CASSSGQSHLYNEQFF
TRBJ1-2	TRBV4-3	NA	CASSQERAAVRGYTF
TRBJ2-7	TRBV18	NA	CASSSKRTHYEQYF
TRBJ2-3	TRBV30	NA	CALTRDSDTQYF
TRBJ2-1	TRBV29-1	TRBD1	CSVIRQGPYNEQFF
TRBJ1-3	TRBV29-1	TRBD1	CSVGRQGTGNTIYF
TRBJ2-5	TRBV7-7	TRBD2	CASSPGTSRETQYF
TRBJ1-2	TRBV6-5	NA	CASSYSIGRGVRGYTF
TRBJ1-1	TRBV5-6	TRBD1	CASSLGPTGVAEAFF
TRBJ1-1	TRBV10-3	NA	CAISDGGRDTEAFF
TRBJ2-7	TRBV2	NA	CASSEARGGPYEQYF
TRBJ1-5	TRBV19	TRBD1	CASSFVGQGDQPQHF
TRBJ1-2	TRBV4-1	TRBD1	CASSQEVERTGYGYTF
TRBJ1-2	TRBV19	NA	CASRDELRDYGYTF
TRBJ1-5	TRBV30	NA	CAWSLGMSNQPQHF
TRBJ1-2	TRBV2	NA	CASTAGYGGYTF
TRBJ2-7	TRBV5-6	NA	CASSFFQGTYEQYF